These 25 T cell receptor beta chains came from one sample sequenced in a study of shared clonotypes between healthy human individuals. Produced via immunoSEQ multiplex PCR; TCRdb's table is partial and in-frame only. The repertoire holds 500,000 to 550,000 clones, with 90% to 96% as singletons. Sequencing used naive CD4+ T cells sorted from blood. The subset was: CD45RA+ positively selected. Receptors originate from a woman in her thirties in good health.

The J gene is TRBJ2-7, the V gene TRBV11-2, with 8 bases that match TRBD2. J lost 0 bases, V lost 5 bases, and 9 bases had no gene match. CDR1 SGHAT and CDR2 FQNNGV come from the germline V gene. The CDR3 sequence is 16 residues long. The CDR3 sequence is CASSPRGGRASYEQYF. The DNA for the CDR3 is TGTGCCAGCAGCCCCCGGGGGGGTAGGGCCTCCTACGAGCAGTACTTC. Full variable domain (outside the CDR3, taken from reference TRBV11-2 and TRBJ2-7): EAGVAQSPRYKIIEKRQSVAFWCNPISGHATLYWYQQILGQGPKLLIQFQNNGVVDDSQLPKDRFSAERLKGVDSTLKIQPAKLEDSAVYLCASSPRGGRASYEQYFGPGTRLTVT.

This chain links TRBV19 with TRBJ2-3, with 10 positions matching TRBD2. J gave up 4 bases and V 5 bases, and 3 bases lay outside the gene matches. Per germline, CDR1 LNHDA and CDR2 SQIVND (reference sequence). The CDR3 totals 14 residues. CDR3 DNA sequence: TGTGCCAGTAGTGGGAGCGGGGGGGCAGATACGCAGTATTTT. Translating gives CASSGSGGADTQYF.

About this clone: Germline and junction disagree at one end, which may indicate a read error. The chain is built from TRBV27 and TRBJ2-7; D ambiguous. The CDR3 is 17 residues long. Germline CDR1 reads MNHEY; CDR2 reads SMNVEV (reference sequence). CDR3 sequence (DNA): TGTGCCAGCAGTCTATCCGGTTCGTCTAAGGTCTCCTACGAGCAGTACTTC. Translated, it gives CASSLSGSSKVSYEQYF.

The V gene is TRBV28, the J gene TRBJ2-3, with TRBD2 matching over 8 bases. The V gene end was trimmed by 2 bases and the J gene end by 2 bases; junction bases not matched to a gene: 12. Germline CDR1 and CDR2: MDHEN and SYDVKM. This CDR3 is built from 18 residues. The CDR3 here is CASSLPTSAGDSTDTQYF. DNA of the CDR3: TGTGCCAGCAGTTTACCGACTTCAGCGGGAGATTCCACAGATACGCAGTATTTT.

The genes are TRBV18 and TRBJ1-5; TRBD1 matches 9 bases. V was pared by 6 bases and J by 7 bases, with 16 bases of the junction left unmatched. The CDR3 contains 17 residues. The germline gives CDR1 KGHSH, CDR2 LQKENI. The CDR3, as DNA: TGTGCCAGCTCCCGGACAGGGGAGCGGCTTTTGTCGCAGCCCCAGCATTTT. Translated, it gives CASSRTGERLLSQPQHF.

The V gene is TRBV28, the J gene TRBJ2-7, with D possibly being TRBD2 (6 bases). Trimming shortened V by 3 bases and J by 2 bases, and 11 bases separated the two germline ends. The CDR3 spans 14 residues. Germline CDR1 reads MDHEN; CDR2 reads SYDVKM. DNA for the CDR3: TGTGCCAGCAGTTTTAACGGCGGGGCCTACGAGCAGTACTTC. This codes for CASSFNGGAYEQYF. The complete variable domain, with remaining parts taken from reference TRBV28 and TRBJ2-7, reads DVKVTQSSRYLVKRTGEKVFLECVQDMDHENMFWYRQDPGLGLRLIYFSYDVKMKEKGDIPEGYSVSREKKERFSLILESASTNQTSMYLCASSFNGGAYEQYFGPGTRLTVT.

The chain has TRBV19 and TRBJ2-1, with TRBD1 matching over 9 bases. Unmatched junction bases numbered 8, after V lost 6 bases and J lost 5 bases. CDR1 and CDR2 (germline): LNHDA, SQIVND (reference sequence). The CDR3 runs 15 residues. CDR3 loop: CASRLSGTGNNEQFF. The CDR3 DNA is TGTGCCAGTAGACTCTCAGGGACAGGGAACAATGAGCAGTTCTTC.

The count of this clone is one. The chain carries TRBV5-1 and TRBJ1-2; D perhaps matches TRBD1 (5 bases). Germline V gene sequence: CDR1 SGHRS, CDR2 YFSETQ. This CDR3 contains 12 residues. Between the trimmed V and J ends, which lost 4 bases and 4 bases, there was a span of 8 bases. The CDR3 reads CASSPGTYGYTF. DNA for the CDR3: TGCGCCAGCAGCCCCGGGACCTATGGCTACACCTTC.

This CDR3 is CASSQTGYTEAFF. The CDR3 region has the DNA TGTGCCAGCAGTCAAACAGGGTACACTGAAGCTTTCTTT. The J gene is TRBJ1-1, the V gene TRBV28; the D gene is possibly TRBD1 (6 bases). V was pared by 5 bases and J by 3 bases, with 10 bases between. Germline V lookup: CDR1 MDHEN, CDR2 SYDVKM. This CDR3 has 13 amino acids.

This clone appeared a single time. The chain joins TRBV9 to TRBJ1-1; D is undetermined. CDR3 length: 15 amino acids. The germline CDR1 and CDR2 sequences are SGDLS and YYNGEE. The ends were cut back, 0 bases at V and 0 bases at J, with 9 bases in the middle. CDR3 sequence (DNA): TGTGCCAGCAGCGTAGGTGGGCGCTTGAACACTGAAGCTTTCTTT. This encodes CASSVGGRLNTEAFF. Full variable domain (rest looked up from reference TRBV9 and TRBJ1-1): DSGVTQTPKHLITATGQRVTLRCSPRSGDLSVYWYQQSLDQGLQFLIQYYNGEERAKGNILERFSAQQFPDLHSELNLSSLELGDSALYFCASSVGGRLNTEAFFGQGTRLTVV.

V and J are TRBV6-1 and TRBJ1-5; D is ambiguous. The CDR3 length is 13 residues. Germline CDR1 reads MNHNS; CDR2 reads SASEGT. V lost 7 bases to trimming and J lost 3 bases, with 10 bases between them. The CDR3 protein is CASISSYNQPQHF. CDR3 in DNA: TGTGCCAGCATCTCGTCTTACAATCAGCCCCAGCATTTT.

This clone has just one count. The chain employs TRBV9 and TRBJ1-4; no clear D. Germline-derived CDR1 and CDR2 are SGDLS and YYNGEE. Between the trimmed V and J ends, which lost 4 bases and 3 bases, there was a span of 16 bases. CDR3 length: 16 amino acids. CDR3 nucleotide sequence: TGTGCCAGCAGCTTCGCCCCATATTTGGCTAATGAAAAACTGTTTTTT. It encodes CASSFAPYLANEKLFF.

The chain links TRBV7-3 to TRBJ2-3; 7 bases fit TRBD1. Germline lookup yields CDR1 SGHTA and CDR2 FQGTGA. J was trimmed by 2 bases and V by 5 bases; bases with no gene match: 4. This CDR3 comprises 14 residues. The CDR3 is CASSRGQYTDTQYF. The CDR3, as DNA: TGTGCCAGCAGCCGGGGACAGTACACAGATACGCAGTATTTT.

The chain has TRBV19 and TRBJ2-1, with TRBD2 identical over 15 bases. V shed 0 bases, J shed 6 bases, and the junction held 0 bases outside the gene matches. Germline V gene lookup returns CDR1 LNHDA and CDR2 SQIVND (reference sequence). The CDR3 is made up of 16 amino acids. DNA for the CDR3: TGTGCCAGTAGTATAGAGGGACTAGCGGGAGGCAATGAGCAGTTCTTC. This encodes CASSIEGLAGGNEQFF.

This clone was seen only once. V usage is TRBV19 and J usage is TRBJ1-1, with TRBD1 identical over 7 bases. Germline loops: CDR1 LNHDA, CDR2 SQIVND (reference sequence). The trim removed 6 bases at V and 2 bases at J, leaving 9 bases unmatched. CDR3 length equals 15 residues. This CDR3 reads CASSPLTGLNTEAFF. The CDR3 DNA reads TGTGCCAGTAGCCCACTGACAGGGCTCAACACTGAAGCTTTCTTT.

Comment on this clone: The same CDR3 arises from other DNA sequences in this sample as well. The rearrangement links TRBV29-1 to TRBJ1-1; unclear D gene. Trimming removed 6 bases at V and 0 bases at J, with 11 bases between. The length of the CDR3 is 13 residues. Germline CDR1 is SQVTM and CDR2 is ANQGSEA. CDR3 sequence reads: CSVAGRMNTEAFF. CDR3 nucleotides: TGCAGCGTAGCCGGACGGATGAACACTGAAGCTTTCTTT.

The chain joins TRBV6-6 to TRBJ1-2; D is unresolved. Germline CDR1 MNHNY, CDR2 SVGAGI (reference sequence). With 3 bases removed from V and 0 bases from J, the gap between germline ends came to 8 bases. This CDR3 is built from 14 residues. As DNA, the CDR3 is TGTGCCAGCAGTTATAAGGATGCTAACTATGGCTACACCTTC. It codes for CASSYKDANYGYTF.

The chain links TRBV10-2 to TRBJ2-3; 10 bases are shared with TRBD2. This CDR3 is built from 15 residues. J gave up 6 bases and V 7 bases, and 10 bases lay outside the gene matches. The germline CDR1 and CDR2 sequences are WSHSY and SAAADI. The CDR3 DNA is TGCGCCAGCATCCGGAGTAGCGGGAGGCGCGATACGCAGTATTTT. This translates into CASIRSSGRRDTQYF.

This chain connects TRBV27 to TRBJ2-7; 11 nucleotides align to TRBD2. Germline V gene data show CDR1 as MNHEY and CDR2 as SMNVEV (reference sequence). The CDR3 totals 14 residues. The V segment lost 5 bases and the J segment 8 bases; nucleotides outside the gene matches: 8. CDR3 amino acids: CASSGTSGPSQQYF. Here the CDR3 DNA reads TGTGCCAGCAGTGGGACTAGCGGCCCTTCCCAGCAGTACTTC.

The DNA for the CDR3 is TGTGCCATCAGTGAACCTCGGACTAGCGGGAACACAGATACGCAGTATTTT. This gives the protein CAISEPRTSGNTDTQYF. J is TRBJ2-3 and V is TRBV10-3; 12 bases fit TRBD2. CDR1 ENHRY and CDR2 SYGVKD come from the germline V gene. CDR3 size: 17 residues. J was trimmed by 2 bases and V by 3 bases; bases with no gene match: 6.

This sequence joins TRBV6-5 and TRBJ2-1; a possible D gene is TRBD1 (6 bases). Looked up from germline, CDR1 is MNHEY and CDR2 is SVGAGI. Between the trimmed V and J ends, which lost 8 bases and 2 bases, there was a span of 7 bases. The CDR3 totals 12 residues. CDR3 loop: CASGGAYNEQFF. CDR3 coding DNA: TGTGCCAGCGGGGGCGCCTACAATGAGCAGTTCTTC.

With regard to this clone: The germline gene is not matched at one end of the junction; a read error may be the cause. This chain uses TRBV7-9 with TRBJ2-7, with TRBD2 as a possible D gene (7 bases). The CDR3 extends over 12 amino acids. CDR1 SEHNR and CDR2 FQNEAQ come from the germline V gene (reference sequence). The CDR3 bases are TGTGCCAGCAGCTCCATACCCGGGGGGCAAGACTTC. Translating it yields CASSSIPGGQDF.

This sequence joins TRBV28 and TRBJ1-4; TRBD1 matches at 8 bases. V was clipped by 8 bases and J by 7 bases; unmatched bases: 9. Germline V lookup: CDR1 MDHEN, CDR2 SYDVKM. The CDR3 has 14 amino acids. The CDR3 loop is CASVIQGGGEKLFF. As DNA, the CDR3 is TGTGCCAGCGTCATACAGGGGGGAGGTGAAAAACTGTTTTTT.

The chain carries TRBV11-2 and TRBJ2-3; D call uncertain. The germline V and J ends were trimmed by 5 bases and 5 bases, with 2 bases remaining between them. Germline CDR1 and CDR2: SGHAT and FQNNGV. This CDR3 region has 10 residues. The CDR3 region has the DNA TGTGCCAGCAGCGGAGATACGCAGTATTTT. This gives the protein CASSGDTQYF.

V is TRBV10-3 and J is TRBJ2-1; tentative D call: TRBD1 (6 bases). The germline V gene encodes CDR1 ENHRY and CDR2 SYGVKD. V was shortened by 6 bases and J by 0 bases, with 9 bases between the two germline ends. This CDR3 has 14 residues. The CDR3 region is CAISGQSSYNEQFF. CDR3 DNA sequence: TGTGCCATCAGCGGACAGAGCTCCTACAATGAGCAGTTCTTC.